A single sample is the source of the 10 T cell receptor beta chains below, sequenced in a study of technical replicates of blood from a few donors. Assay: immunoSEQ multiplex PCR; the TCRdb copy retains only in-frame clones and omits some. Of roughly 80,000 clones in the sample, around 92% were seen once. The sequencing input was T cells isolated from PBMCs. These receptors were taken from a human donor in good health.

V is TRBV6-1 and J is TRBJ1-1, with D perhaps matching TRBD1 (5 bases). V was cut by 7 bases and J by 5 bases, with 11 bases left in between. The length of the CDR3 is 12 residues. CDR1 is MNHNS, CDR2 SASEGT, per germline. This CDR3 reads CASIVRGTEAFF. CDR3 bases: TGTGCCAGCATAGTCCGGGGGACTGAAGCTTTCTTT.

The chain uses TRBV11-2 and TRBJ2-7; tentatively, D is TRBD1 (6 bases). The CDR3 loop spans 14 amino acids. CDR1 is SGHAT, CDR2 FQNNGV, per germline. V was trimmed by 5 bases and J by 2 bases, leaving 13 bases between them. The CDR3 protein is CASSPWDTTYEQYF. The CDR3 nucleotides are TGTGCCAGCAGCCCGTGGGACACCACCTACGAGCAGTACTTC.

This clone has only one observation. V and J are TRBV11-2 and TRBJ1-5, with D hard to call. The length of the CDR3 is 17 residues. Looked up from germline, CDR1 is SGHAT and CDR2 is FQNNGV. V was trimmed by 1 base and J by 2 bases, leaving 15 bases between them. The CDR3 sequence is CASSLGGTTRGNQPQHF. The CDR3 region has the DNA TGTGCCAGCAGCTTAGGCGGAACAACACGGGGCAATCAGCCCCAGCATTTT.

CDR3 sequence: CASSATSGTTDTQYF. In DNA, the CDR3 is TGTGCCAGCAGTGCGACTAGCGGGACCACAGATACGCAGTATTTT. V is TRBV6-1 and J is TRBJ2-3, with 11 bases aligning to TRBD2. This CDR3 has 15 residues. V was pared by 4 bases and J by 2 bases, with 2 bases of the junction left unmatched. In germline, CDR1 is MNHNS, CDR2 SASEGT.

The V and J genes are TRBV15 and TRBJ2-5; 12 bases are shared with TRBD2. V trimming: 5 bases; J trimming: 4 bases; junction bases outside the gene matches: 2. CDR1 and CDR2 from the germline V gene are LNHNV and YYDKDF (reference sequence). The CDR3 loop spans 14 amino acids. CDR3 bases: TGTGCCACCAGCCGGGGACTAGCGGGAGAGACCCAGTACTTC. Residues: CATSRGLAGETQYF.

This chain uses TRBV29-1 with TRBJ1-2; 7 bases are a match to TRBD1. This CDR3 spans 16 amino acids. Germline V gene lookup returns CDR1 SQVTM and CDR2 ANQGSEA. The V segment lost 2 bases and the J segment 4 bases; nucleotides outside the gene matches: 13. CDR3 bases: TGCAGCGTTGAACTAACCGGGACAGCCTTTTCCTATGGCTACACCTTC. Translating gives CSVELTGTAFSYGYTF.

The chain has TRBV27 and TRBJ1-3; D is perhaps TRBD1 (5 bases). The germline V gene encodes CDR1 MNHEY and CDR2 SMNVEV (reference sequence). The ends were cut back, 3 bases at V and 0 bases at J, with 12 bases in the middle. The CDR3 totals 16 residues. The CDR3 here is CASSLAYRPSGNTIYF. The DNA of the CDR3 is TGTGCCAGCAGTTTGGCTTACAGGCCCTCTGGAAACACCATATATTTT.

The chain employs TRBV14 and TRBJ2-7; TRBD2 agrees at 7 bases. Germline V gives CDR1 SGHDN, CDR2 FVKESK. Germline trimming cut 4 bases from V and 7 bases from J; bases unmatched to any gene: 10. The CDR3 consists of 14 residues. The CDR3 bases are TGTGCCAGCAGCCCAGGACTAGTTGCGGGAGAGCAGTACTTC. This encodes CASSPGLVAGEQYF.

The gene calls are TRBV5-8 and TRBJ2-1, with a tentative D call TRBD1 (5 bases). V lost 1 base, J lost 10 bases, and 18 bases lay in between. Germline-derived CDR1 and CDR2 are SGHTS and YDEGEE. CDR3 length equals 15 residues. The CDR3 loop is CASSLPDNHLVEQFF. The CDR3 nucleotides read TGTGCCAGCAGCTTGCCGGACAACCACTTGGTCGAGCAGTTCTTC.

V usage is TRBV6-5 and J usage is TRBJ2-1, with TRBD2 matching over 11 bases. The V gene's germline CDR1 is MNHEY and CDR2 SVGAGI. CDR3 length: 15 residues. Trimming at V came to 5 bases and at J to 4 bases, leaving 4 bases not matched to a gene. The CDR3 region is CASSTSGSLYNEQFF. The CDR3 DNA sequence: TGTGCCAGCAGTACTAGCGGGAGTTTGTACAATGAGCAGTTCTTC.